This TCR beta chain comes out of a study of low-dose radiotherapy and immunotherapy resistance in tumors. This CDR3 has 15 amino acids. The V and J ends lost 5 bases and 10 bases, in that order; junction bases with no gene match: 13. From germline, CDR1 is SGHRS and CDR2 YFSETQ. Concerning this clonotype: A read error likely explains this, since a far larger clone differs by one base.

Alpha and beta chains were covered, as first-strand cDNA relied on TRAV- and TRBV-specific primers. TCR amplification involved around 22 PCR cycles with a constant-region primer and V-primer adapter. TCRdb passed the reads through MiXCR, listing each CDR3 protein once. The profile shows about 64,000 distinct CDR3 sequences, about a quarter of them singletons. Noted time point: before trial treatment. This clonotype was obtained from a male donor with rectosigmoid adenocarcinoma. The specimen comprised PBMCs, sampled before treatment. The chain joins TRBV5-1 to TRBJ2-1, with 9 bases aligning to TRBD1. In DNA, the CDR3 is TGCGCCAGCAGTTTAATCGCCGGGACAGGGCACGAGCAGTTCTTC. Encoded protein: CASSLIAGTGHEQFF.